The source of this TCR beta chain is a study of T-cell reconstitution after alpha-beta-depleted transplantation in children. Study-level results: T-cell counts and diversity at one year post-transplant came mainly from newly produced T cells. Two months or so post-transplant, alpha-beta T cells reportedly derived from several hundred expanded graft clones. Surviving thymic progenitors and recipient T cells were the source of high TCRbeta diversity at day 60 in some patients.

Unique molecular identifiers were incorporated during preparation of the TCRbeta library. TCRdb recomputed calls from the PCR reads with MiXCR, one row per CDR3 protein. The repertoire holds some 200,000 distinct CDR3 sequences, with approximately 8% as singletons. The CDR3 has 15 amino acids. Germline assignment: CDR1 SGDLS and CDR2 YYNGEE. V lost 0 bases and J 0 bases, leaving 9 bases between the germline ends. This clonotype was recorded at least ten times. Its specificity is not known. The V gene is TRBV9, the J gene TRBJ1-2, with D perhaps matching TRBD1 (6 bases). The sequence derives from a male patient between 2 and 9 years old who had a stem cell transplant for acute myeloid leukemia, so the T cells may come from the graft donor. The sample here was PBMCs, mostly from graft donor cells, taken 360 days after TCRalphabeta/CD19-depleted stem cell transplant. CDR3 bases: TGTGCCAGCAGCGTAGGAGACAGGTCTAACTATGGCTACACCTTC. Amino acids: CASSVGDRSNYGYTF. Using reference TRBV9 and TRBJ1-2 for the parts outside the CDR3, the full variable domain is DSGVTQTPKHLITATGQRVTLRCSPRSGDLSVYWYQQSLDQGLQFLIQYYNGEERAKGNILERFSAQQFPDLHSELNLSSLELGDSALYFCASSVGDRSNYGYTFGSGTRLTVV.